The 26 T cell receptor beta chains reported below all come from one sample, sequenced in a study of glioma-infiltrating T cells. Using RNA template, CDR3s of TCR alpha and beta were amplified with iRepertoire arm-PCR. TCRdb independently ran MiXCR on the multiplex PCR reads; one entry per CDR3 protein. The table shows 300,000 to 400,000 distinct CDR3 sequences, with 35% to 45% occurring only once. The sequenced sample consisted of glioma tissue, nonneoplastic brain tissue, or PBMCs (not recorded which). Every receptor here comes from a human donor with low-grade glioma or glioblastoma, undergoing nonglioma brain surgery, or in good health (not recorded which).

The chain combines TRBV28 with TRBJ2-3; TRBD2 is a possible D gene (5 bases). CDR1 and CDR2 from the germline V gene are MDHEN and SYDVKM. Trimming removed 4 bases from V and 2 bases from J, with 13 bases in between. The CDR3 length is 15 residues. This chain's CDR3 is CASSYNPLVTDTQYF. In DNA form, the CDR3 reads TGTGCCAGCAGTTATAATCCACTAGTCACAGATACGCAGTATTTT.

The V call is TRBV20-1, the J call TRBJ2-5, with 14 nucleotides matching TRBD2. Germline CDR1 reads DFQATT; CDR2 reads SNEGSKA (reference sequence). Trimming took 5 bases from V and 13 from J; bases not matched to a gene: 3. This CDR3 has 11 amino acids. The CDR3 protein is CSAGLAGGAYF. DNA of the CDR3: TGCAGTGCTGGACTAGCGGGGGGCGCGTACTTC.

This clonotype has a handful of counts. The chain is built from TRBV5-8 and TRBJ1-5; perhaps TRBD1 as D (5 bases). CDR3 length: 16 amino acids. Germline V gene lookup returns CDR1 SGHTS and CDR2 YDEGEE. The ends were cut back, 0 bases at V and 4 bases at J, with 14 bases in the middle. The CDR3 loop reads CASSLDLGGSNQPQHF. The DNA of the CDR3 is TGTGCCAGCAGCTTGGACTTGGGGGGAAGTAATCAGCCCCAGCATTTT.

This clonotype was observed a handful of times. CDR3 in amino acids: CASSLPPDRKAQETQYF. CDR3 nucleotides: TGTGCCAGCAGTTTACCCCCGGACAGGAAGGCCCAAGAGACCCAGTACTTC. V is TRBV28 and J is TRBJ2-5, with 7 nucleotides matching TRBD1. Germline assignment: CDR1 MDHEN and CDR2 SYDVKM. The CDR3 has 17 residues. V shed 2 bases and J 1 base; nucleotides not matched to a gene: 10.

The rearrangement joins TRBV28 to TRBJ1-6; possible D gene TRBD1, 6 bases. The V and J ends lost 2 bases and 10 bases respectively, with 18 bases between them. The CDR3 has 16 residues. Looked up from germline, CDR1 is MDHEN and CDR2 is SYDVKM. CDR3 coding DNA: TGTGCCAGCAGTTTACCACAGGGTGCTGGTCGGTCACCCCTCCACTTT. It codes for CASSLPQGAGRSPLHF.

A remark on this clonotype: A much larger clone differs from this one at a single base, so this may be a read error. The chain uses TRBV27 and TRBJ1-5; D possibly corresponds to TRBD1 (5 bases). The CDR3 covers 13 residues. Per germline, CDR1 MNHEY and CDR2 SMNVEV (reference sequence). V was cut by 5 bases and J by 4 bases, with 9 bases left in between. The CDR3: CASSKGRNQPQHF. CDR3 DNA sequence: TGTGCCAGCAGTAAGGGGCGTAATCAGCCCCAGCATTTT.

This clonotype was picked up a small number of times. The rearrangement uses TRBV28 and TRBJ1-2; 7 nucleotides agree with TRBD1. This CDR3 has 15 amino acids. V lost 5 bases to trimming and J lost 5 bases; unmatched junction nucleotides: 11. Germline loops: CDR1 MDHEN, CDR2 SYDVKM. CDR3 residues: CASSATGTDRYGYTF. As DNA, the CDR3 is TGTGCCAGCAGTGCGACCGGGACAGATAGATATGGCTACACCTTC.

With respect to this clonotype: The junction and the germline gene differ at one end; a read error may be behind it. V gene TRBV2 combines with J gene TRBJ2-1; weak D call: TRBD2 (5 bases). Germline-derived CDR1 and CDR2 are SNHLY and FYNNEI. This CDR3 comprises 16 residues. DNA of the CDR3: TGTGCCAGCAGTGAAGAAAGGGTGGGAGCGGCTAATGAGGAGTTCTTC. This sequence encodes CASSEERVGAANEEFF.

In regard to this clonotype: A much larger clone lies a single base off, so this may be a read error. The CDR3 here is CVSSWEGLSTDTQYF. In DNA, the CDR3 is TGTGTCAGCAGTTGGGAAGGACTCAGCACAGATACGCAGTATTTT. V is TRBV27 and J is TRBJ2-3; possibly TRBD2 for D (5 bases). The germline CDR1 and CDR2 sequences are MNHEY and SMNVEV (reference sequence). CDR3 length: 15 residues.

The chain employs TRBV12-3 or TRBV12-4 and TRBJ1-5, with a weak D call TRBD1 (5 bases). CDR3 length: 17 residues. V lost 5 bases and J lost 0, with 17 bases in between. This CDR3 is CASSTGPWQGSNQPQHF. In DNA, the CDR3 is TGTGCCAGCAGTACCGGCCCTTGGCAGGGTAGCAATCAGCCCCAGCATTTT.

The V call is TRBV28, the J call TRBJ2-4; D tentatively reads TRBD1 or TRBD2 (5 bases each). The V and J ends lost 5 bases and 4 bases respectively, with 15 bases between them. CDR3 size: 15 residues. Looked up from germline, CDR1 is MDHEN and CDR2 is SYDVKM. The CDR3 sequence is CASSTPWDGKNIQYF. The CDR3 DNA reads as TGTGCCAGCAGTACCCCTTGGGACGGAAAAAACATTCAGTACTTC. The complete variable domain, with remaining parts taken from reference TRBV28 and TRBJ2-4, reads DVKVTQSSRYLVKRTGEKVFLECVQDMDHENMFWYRQDPGLGLRLIYFSYDVKMKEKGDIPEGYSVSREKKERFSLILESASTNQTSMYLCASSTPWDGKNIQYFGAGTRLSVL.

The sample holds many counts of this clonotype. This chain links TRBV27 with TRBJ1-1; maybe TRBD1 (6 bases). The CDR3 is 15 residues long. Germline CDR1 reads MNHEY; CDR2 reads SMNVEV (reference sequence). Deletions cut 5 bases from V and 0 bases from J, with 13 bases between. CDR3 amino acids: CASSPYRAMNTEAFF. The CDR3 DNA reads as TGTGCCAGCAGTCCATACAGGGCTATGAACACTGAAGCTTTCTTT.

A note on this clonotype: Since a much larger clone is just one base distant, this may be a read error. The chain employs TRBV28 and TRBJ2-7; D unresolved. Per the germline V gene, CDR1 is MDHEN and CDR2 is SYDVKM. This CDR3 has 12 residues. CDR3 residues: CASSLKLYERYF. CDR3 coding DNA: TGTGCCAGCAGTTTAAAACTCTACGAGCGGTACTTC.

This clonotype was seen ten or more times. The rearrangement uses TRBV28 and TRBJ2-3; D unresolved. Germline assignment: CDR1 MDHEN and CDR2 SYDVKM. V was shortened by 5 bases and J by 6 bases, with 9 bases between the two germline ends. This CDR3 comprises 12 residues. CDR3 protein: CASSPLVDTQYF. CDR3 nucleotide sequence: TGTGCCAGCAGTCCGTTAGTGGATACGCAGTATTTT.

Regarding this clonotype: This sequence may be a read error, since a much larger clone differs from it by one base. The V and J genes are TRBV6-5 and TRBJ2-5; TRBD1 is a possible D gene (7 bases). The CDR3 spans 14 residues. V was cut by 4 bases and J by 1 base, with 10 bases left in between. Germline lookup yields CDR1 MNHEY and CDR2 SVGAGI. CDR3 sequence: CASSSQGGQETQYF. DNA for the CDR3: TGTGCCAGCAGTTCGCAGGGGGGCCAAGAGACCCAGTACTTC.

This clonotype appeared many times. V gene TRBV20-1 combines with J gene TRBJ2-7, with 7 nucleotides matching TRBD1. The CDR3 totals 12 residues. Germline V gene data show CDR1 as DFQATT and CDR2 as SNEGSKA (reference sequence). With V trimmed by 4 bases and J by 5 bases, 5 bases remained unmatched. In DNA, the CDR3 is TGCAGTGCTACCCACGACAGGGACGAGCAGTACTTC. This translates into CSATHDRDEQYF.

This clonotype has only a few counts. V usage is TRBV13 and J usage is TRBJ2-1; the match to TRBD2 covers 8 bases. With V trimmed by 4 bases and J by 5 bases, 4 bases remained unmatched. CDR3 size: 14 residues. In germline, CDR1 is PRHDT, CDR2 FYEKMQ (reference sequence). The CDR3 coding sequence is TGTGCCAGCAGCTCGACTAGCGAGAACAATGAGCAGTTCTTC. This encodes CASSSTSENNEQFF.

The chain recombines TRBV7-3 with TRBJ2-2; a possible D gene is TRBD2 (5 bases). The germline CDR1 and CDR2 sequences are SGHTA and FQGTGA. The germline V and J ends were trimmed by 5 bases and 1 base, with 11 bases remaining between them. The CDR3 runs to 15 residues. The CDR3 loop is CASSPPGGNTGELFF. The CDR3 DNA reads as TGTGCCAGCAGCCCCCCCGGAGGGAACACCGGGGAGCTGTTTTTT.

On this clonotype itself: A clone one base away is much larger, so this may be a read error. The chain recombines TRBV20-1 with TRBJ2-7, with D possibly matching TRBD2 (6 bases). The CDR3 spans 12 residues. Germline V gene lookup returns CDR1 DFQATT and CDR2 SNEGSKA (reference sequence). In nucleotides, the CDR3 is TGCAGTACTAGCCCTAGGATCTACGAGCAGTACTTC. Translated: CSTSPRIYEQYF.

This clonotype was counted ten times or more. This rearrangement joins TRBV4-3 to TRBJ2-1; D is tentatively TRBD1 or TRBD2 (5 bases each). The V and J ends lost 4 bases and 6 bases respectively, with 13 bases between them. The CDR3 sequence is 14 residues long. Looked up from germline, CDR1 is LGHNA and CDR2 is YSLEER. CDR3 residues: CASSRFRGPNEQFF. The CDR3 bases are TGCGCCAGCAGCCGTTTTAGGGGACCCAATGAGCAGTTCTTC.

As regards this clonotype: This may arise from a read error, as a much more abundant clone is one base away. J is TRBJ1-1 and V is TRBV3-1, with D perhaps matching TRBD1 (5 bases). Between the trimmed V and J ends, which lost 6 bases and 4 bases, there was a span of 18 bases. Germline CDR1 reads LGHDT; CDR2 reads YNNKEL (reference sequence). The CDR3 has 15 residues. CDR3 sequence (DNA): TGTGCCAGCAGTCATTTCTCCGGGACGAGCACTGAAGCTTTCTTT. Amino acids: CASSHFSGTSTEAFF. The full variable domain, its missing parts supplied by reference TRBV3-1 and TRBJ1-1, is DTAVSQTPKYLVTQMGNDKSIKCEQNLGHDTMYWYKQDSKKFLKIMFSYNNKELIINETVPNRFSPKSPDKAHLNLHINSLELGDSAVYFCASSHFSGTSTEAFFGQGTRLTVV.

Concerning this clonotype itself: The junction departs from germline at one end; a sequencing error may be responsible. The chain joins TRBV6-2 or TRBV6-3 to TRBJ2-7; D call uncertain. Germline V CDR1 and CDR2: MNHEY, SVGEGT. This CDR3 spans 13 amino acids. CDR3: CASSYSGGYGQYF. The CDR3 DNA is TGTGCCAGCAGTTACTCTGGCGGCTACGGGCAGTACTTC.

This clonotype was detected ten times or more. The chain recombines TRBV20-1 with TRBJ1-6; unclear D gene. Trimming took 1 base from V and 5 from J, leaving 12 bases between them. The V gene's germline CDR1 is DFQATT and CDR2 SNEGSKA (reference sequence). The CDR3 runs to 15 residues. CDR3 region: CSARVPGANNSPLHF. CDR3 in DNA: TGCAGTGCTAGAGTTCCAGGCGCCAATAATTCACCCCTCCACTTT.

Points on this clonotype: A much larger clone lies one base from this, so it may be a read error. V gene TRBV6-6 combines with J gene TRBJ1-1; D not resolved. The CDR3 has 13 residues. The V gene's germline CDR1 is MNHNY and CDR2 SVGAGI (reference sequence). CDR3 amino acids: CASRIGRNTEALF. The CDR3 nucleotides are TGTGCCAGCCGAATCGGACGGAACACTGAAGCTCTCTTT.

V and J are TRBV12-3 or TRBV12-4 and TRBJ1-5, with D tentatively TRBD1 (6 bases). CDR3 length equals 15 residues. The V end was cut by 4 bases, the J end by 2 bases, with 12 bases between. CDR3: CASSSVGHGNQPQHF. The CDR3 DNA follows: TGTGCCAGCAGTTCGGTGGGACATGGCAATCAGCCCCAGCATTTT.

V is TRBV28 and J is TRBJ1-2; no definite D call. The V and J ends lost 3 bases and 3 bases respectively, with 5 bases between them. From germline, CDR1 is MDHEN and CDR2 SYDVKM. The CDR3 is made up of 12 amino acids. This CDR3 is CASSFIHYGYTF. CDR3 DNA: TGTGCCAGCAGTTTTATCCACTATGGCTACACCTTC.